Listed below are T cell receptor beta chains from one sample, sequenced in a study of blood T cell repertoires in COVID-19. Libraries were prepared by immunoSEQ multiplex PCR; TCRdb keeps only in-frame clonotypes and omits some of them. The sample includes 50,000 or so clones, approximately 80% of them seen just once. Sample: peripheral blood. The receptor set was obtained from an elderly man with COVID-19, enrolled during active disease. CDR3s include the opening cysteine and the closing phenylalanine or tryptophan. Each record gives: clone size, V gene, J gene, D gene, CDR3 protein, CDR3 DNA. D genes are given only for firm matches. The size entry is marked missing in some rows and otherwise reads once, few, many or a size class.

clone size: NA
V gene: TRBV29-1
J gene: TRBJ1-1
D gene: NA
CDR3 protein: CSVTIGGNTEAFF
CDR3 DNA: TGCAGCGTTACCATCGGGGGAAACACTGAAGCTTTCTTT

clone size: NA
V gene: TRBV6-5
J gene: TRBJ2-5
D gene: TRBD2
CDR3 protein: CATISGLAGRETQYF
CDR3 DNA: TGTGCCACCATCTCCGGACTAGCGGGAAGGGAGACCCAGTACTTC

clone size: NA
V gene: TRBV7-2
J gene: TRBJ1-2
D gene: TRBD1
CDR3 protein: CASSSNRGGGGGYTF
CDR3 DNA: TGTGCCAGCAGCTCCAACAGGGGAGGTGGGGGTGGCTACACCTTC

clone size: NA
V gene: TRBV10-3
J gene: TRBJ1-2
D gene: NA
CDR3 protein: CAISELGTSYGYTF
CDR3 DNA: TGTGCCATCAGTGAGCTGGGGACATCCTATGGCTACACCTTC

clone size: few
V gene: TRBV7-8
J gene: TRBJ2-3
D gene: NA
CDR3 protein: CASSLALGGVDTQYF
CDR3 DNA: TGTGCCAGCAGCTTAGCGTTAGGAGGGGTAGATACGCAGTATTTT

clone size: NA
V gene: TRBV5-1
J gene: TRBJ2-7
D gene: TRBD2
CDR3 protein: CASSSRLATGEQYF
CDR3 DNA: TGCGCCAGCAGCTCCCGACTAGCGACGGGGGAGCAGTACTTC

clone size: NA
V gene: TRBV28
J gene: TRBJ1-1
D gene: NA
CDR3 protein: CASSLSGEAFF
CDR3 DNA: TGTGCCAGCAGTTTATCAGGTGAAGCTTTCTTT

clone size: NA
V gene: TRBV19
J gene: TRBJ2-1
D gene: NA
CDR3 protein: CASSPSRFPYNEQFF
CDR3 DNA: TGTGCCAGTTCCCCCTCGAGGTTTCCGTACAATGAGCAGTTCTTC

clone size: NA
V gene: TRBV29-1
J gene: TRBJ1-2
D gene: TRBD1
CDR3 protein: CSVLGTEYGYTF
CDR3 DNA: TGCAGCGTTCTAGGGACAGAGTATGGCTACACCTTC

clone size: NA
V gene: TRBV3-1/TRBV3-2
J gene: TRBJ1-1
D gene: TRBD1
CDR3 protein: CASSLLRDSEAFF
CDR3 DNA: TGTGCCAGCAGCCTCCTCCGGGACAGCGAAGCTTTCTTT

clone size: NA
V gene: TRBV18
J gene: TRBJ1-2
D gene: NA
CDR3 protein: CASSPSAGEYNVNYGYTF
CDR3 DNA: TGTGCCAGCTCACCTTCGGCCGGAGAGTATAACGTTAACTATGGCTACACCTTC

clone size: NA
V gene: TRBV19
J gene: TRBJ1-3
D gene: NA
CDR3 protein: CASSVLGGSSGNTIYF
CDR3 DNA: TGTGCCAGTAGTGTCTTAGGCGGGAGCTCTGGAAACACCATATATTTT

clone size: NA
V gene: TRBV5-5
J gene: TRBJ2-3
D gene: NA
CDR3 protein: CASSFPGVFTDTQYF
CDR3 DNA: TGTGCCAGCAGCTTCCCGGGGGTTTTCACAGATACGCAGTATTTT

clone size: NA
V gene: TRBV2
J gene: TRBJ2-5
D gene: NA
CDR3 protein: CASSQVEETQYF
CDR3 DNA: TGTGCCAGCAGTCAAGTCGAAGAGACCCAGTACTTC

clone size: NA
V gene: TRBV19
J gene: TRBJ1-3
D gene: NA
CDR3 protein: CASSSTGDSGNTIYF
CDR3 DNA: TGTGCCAGTAGTTCGACAGGAGACTCTGGAAACACCATATATTTT

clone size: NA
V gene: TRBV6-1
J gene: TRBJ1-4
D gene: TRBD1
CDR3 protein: CASSELKRQGAGEKLFF
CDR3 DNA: TGTGCCAGCAGTGAGCTCAAAAGACAGGGGGCTGGGGAAAAACTGTTTTTT

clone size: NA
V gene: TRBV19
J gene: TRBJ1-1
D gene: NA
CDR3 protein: CASSTRGRSTEAFF
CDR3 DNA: TGTGCCAGTAGTACCAGGGGACGCTCCACTGAAGCTTTCTTT

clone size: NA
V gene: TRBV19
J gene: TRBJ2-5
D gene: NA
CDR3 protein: CASSIGGSRQETQYF
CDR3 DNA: TGTGCCAGTAGTATAGGTGGGTCTAGACAAGAGACCCAGTACTTC

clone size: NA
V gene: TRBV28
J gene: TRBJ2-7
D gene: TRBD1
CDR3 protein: CASSIYLGDRGWEQYF
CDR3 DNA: TGTGCCAGCAGCATTTATTTGGGGGACAGGGGTTGGGAGCAGTACTTC

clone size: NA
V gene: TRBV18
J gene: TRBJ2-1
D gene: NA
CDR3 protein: CASSPIRDNEQFF
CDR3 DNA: TGTGCCAGCTCACCAATCCGGGACAATGAGCAGTTCTTC

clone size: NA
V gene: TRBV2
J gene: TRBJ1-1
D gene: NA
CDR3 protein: CASTREDTEAFF
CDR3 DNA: TGTGCCAGCACCAGGGAGGACACTGAAGCTTTCTTT

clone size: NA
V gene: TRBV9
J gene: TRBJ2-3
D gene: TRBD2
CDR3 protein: CASSGAGGGTDTQYF
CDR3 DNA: TGTGCCAGCAGCGGGGCGGGAGGGGGGACAGATACGCAGTATTTT

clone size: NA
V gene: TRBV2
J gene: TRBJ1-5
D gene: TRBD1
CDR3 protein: CASSERETGGQPQHF
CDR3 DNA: TGTGCCAGCAGTGAACGGGAAACAGGGGGTCAGCCCCAGCATTTT

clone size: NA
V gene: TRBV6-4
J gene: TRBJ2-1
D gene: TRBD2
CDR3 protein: CASSERRERGHEQFF
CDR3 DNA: TGTGCCAGCAGTGAAAGGCGGGAGAGGGGACATGAGCAGTTCTTC